These T cell receptor beta chains were read from a single sample in a study of T cells after posttransplantation cyclophosphamide. Profiled with immunoSEQ multiplex PCR; TCRdb holds only in-frame clones, not every one. Of about 43,000 clones listed, about 92% were seen once; the top ten hold 2% to 2.5%. Sequences were derived from PBMCs, sampled just over 60 days after allogeneic stem cell transplant with posttransplant cyclophosphamide. Receptor source: a male patient over 55 who received an allogeneic stem cell transplant from a related donor and was CMV-positive. Some of the T cells may derive from the graft donor. Each CDR3 is given with its conserved first and last residue. Fields, in order: J gene, clone size, D gene, V gene, CDR3 DNA, CDR3 protein. D genes are given only for firm matches. Clone size, where shown, is once, few, many, or a class for clones that have expanded.

J gene: TRBJ2-5; clone size: NA; D gene: NA; V gene: TRBV12-5; CDR3 DNA: TGTGCTAGTGCCTCAGAAGAGACCCAGTACTTC; CDR3 protein: CASASEETQYF
J gene: TRBJ1-2; clone size: NA; D gene: TRBD1; V gene: TRBV6-6; CDR3 DNA: TGTGCCAGCAGTTACTCGTCGCAGGGGGACGGGTATGGCTACACCTTC; CDR3 protein: CASSYSSQGDGYGYTF
J gene: TRBJ2-6; clone size: NA; D gene: TRBD1; V gene: TRBV4-2; CDR3 DNA: TGTGCCAGCAGCCAGGGACAGGGGGCATCTGGGGCCAACGTCCTGACTTTC; CDR3 protein: CASSQGQGASGANVLTF
J gene: TRBJ2-1; clone size: NA; D gene: TRBD2; V gene: TRBV29-1; CDR3 DNA: TGCAGCGTTGCCCCCGGACTAGCGGGGCCCTACAATGAGCAGTTCTTC; CDR3 protein: CSVAPGLAGPYNEQFF
J gene: TRBJ2-2; clone size: NA; D gene: NA; V gene: TRBV10-2; CDR3 DNA: TGCGCCAGCAGTCCCAGGGGTCCCACCGGGGAGCTGTTTTTT; CDR3 protein: CASSPRGPTGELFF
J gene: TRBJ2-1; clone size: few; D gene: NA; V gene: TRBV6-5; CDR3 DNA: TGTGCCAGCAGTTACGAGACTAGCTCCTACAATGAGCAGTTCTTC; CDR3 protein: CASSYETSSYNEQFF
J gene: TRBJ2-7; clone size: NA; D gene: NA; V gene: TRBV5-1; CDR3 DNA: TGCGCCAGCAGCTTCGGAGCCCTTGAGCAGTACTTC; CDR3 protein: CASSFGALEQYF
J gene: TRBJ1-1; clone size: NA; D gene: TRBD1; V gene: TRBV27; CDR3 DNA: TGTGCCAGCAGCTTTGGGGTGGACAGGGGCACTGAAGCTTTCTTT; CDR3 protein: CASSFGVDRGTEAFF
J gene: TRBJ2-5; clone size: NA; D gene: NA; V gene: TRBV2; CDR3 DNA: TGTGCCAGCAGTGGTCGGACGGGGAGGGAGACCCAGTACTTC; CDR3 protein: CASSGRTGRETQYF
J gene: TRBJ1-1; clone size: NA; D gene: NA; V gene: TRBV7-8; CDR3 DNA: TGTGCCAGCAGCTTAGGTCGGGGGGCGTTCAACACTGAAGCTTTCTTT; CDR3 protein: CASSLGRGAFNTEAFF
J gene: TRBJ2-7; clone size: once; D gene: NA; V gene: TRBV6-1; CDR3 DNA: TGTGCCGCCAGCCGTACAGGGAGCGCGTACGAGCAGTACTTC; CDR3 protein: CAASRTGSAYEQYF
J gene: TRBJ2-7; clone size: NA; D gene: NA; V gene: TRBV7-2; CDR3 DNA: TGTGCCAGCAGCTCCCAGGCGGAATTTGTTCCGCGGGCGCAGTACTTC; CDR3 protein: CASSSQAEFVPRAQYF
J gene: TRBJ2-7; clone size: NA; D gene: TRBD1; V gene: TRBV5-1; CDR3 DNA: TGCGCCAGCAGCCCGGGACAGGGGTGGGACGAGCAGTACTTC; CDR3 protein: CASSPGQGWDEQYF
J gene: TRBJ1-5; clone size: NA; D gene: NA; V gene: TRBV29-1; CDR3 DNA: TGCAGCGTTGGCGCGGGGAATCAGCCCCAGCATTTT; CDR3 protein: CSVGAGNQPQHF
J gene: TRBJ1-1; clone size: NA; D gene: NA; V gene: TRBV6-5; CDR3 DNA: TGTGCCAGCAGTATTACCGGGACAATGAACACTGAAGCTTTCTTT; CDR3 protein: CASSITGTMNTEAFF
J gene: TRBJ1-3; clone size: few; D gene: NA; V gene: TRBV25-1; CDR3 DNA: TGTGCCAGCAGTGAAAATCCCAGCTCTGGAAACACCATATATTTT; CDR3 protein: CASSENPSSGNTIYF
J gene: TRBJ2-1; clone size: NA; D gene: TRBD1; V gene: TRBV15; CDR3 DNA: TGTGCCACCAGCAGAGATTGGGGGACAGGTTGGGATGAGCAGTTCTTC; CDR3 protein: CATSRDWGTGWDEQFF
J gene: TRBJ1-1; clone size: NA; D gene: NA; V gene: TRBV27; CDR3 DNA: TGTGCCAGCAGTCTATACGGGAACTTGAACACTGAAGCTTTCTTT; CDR3 protein: CASSLYGNLNTEAFF